A single sample is the source of the 24 T cell receptor beta chains below, sequenced in a study of T-cell reconstitution after alpha-beta-depleted transplantation in children. Preparation of the TCRbeta library was carried out with unique molecular identifiers. TCRdb itself ran the PCR reads through MiXCR, one entry per CDR3 protein. The repertoire consists of 500,000 to 650,000 distinct CDR3 sequences, with over 10% occurring once and the leading ten covering around 15%. The sequenced sample was PBMCs, mostly from graft donor cells, obtained 180 days after TCRalphabeta/CD19-depleted stem cell transplant. These receptors were taken from a female patient aged 2-9 years who had a stem cell transplant for aplastic anemia, so the T cells may come from the graft donor.

This clonotype appeared a few times. The rearrangement uses TRBV12-3 or TRBV12-4 and TRBJ2-3, with 12 nucleotides matching TRBD2. Trimming at V came to 4 bases and at J to 4 bases, leaving 9 bases not matched to a gene. The CDR3 extends over 17 amino acids. The CDR3, as DNA: TGTGCCAGCAGTTCACCTAGACTAGCGGGAGACCCAGATACGCAGTATTTT. It yields the protein CASSSPRLAGDPDTQYF.

The rearrangement links TRBV12-3 or TRBV12-4 to TRBJ2-2; 11 bases are a match to TRBD2. V trimming: 1 base; J trimming: 4 bases; junction bases outside the gene matches: 8. The CDR3 spans 18 residues. In DNA, the CDR3 is TGTGCCAGCAGTTTAGGGCTAGCGGGAGGCCGGGGCACCGGGGAGCTGTTTTTT. This gives the protein CASSLGLAGGRGTGELFF.

This clonotype was observed a handful of times. The V and J genes are TRBV29-1 and TRBJ2-6, with TRBD2 identical over 9 bases. This CDR3 is 15 amino acids long. With V trimmed by 5 bases and J by 0 bases, 2 bases remained unmatched. Germline CDR1 SQVTM, CDR2 ANQGSEA. The chain's CDR3 is CSVRAGGSGANVLTF. The CDR3 DNA reads as TGCAGCGTTCGAGCGGGGGGCTCTGGGGCCAACGTCCTGACTTTC.

This sequence joins TRBV7-9 and TRBJ2-5; TRBD2 is a possible D gene (6 bases). CDR1 is SEHNR and CDR2 is FQNEAQ in the germline V gene (reference sequence). The V end lost 5 bases, the J end lost 1 base, and 11 bases lay between the germline ends. The length of the CDR3 is 14 residues. The CDR3 sequence: CASSVREIQETQYF. In DNA, the CDR3 is TGTGCCAGCAGCGTTCGGGAGATCCAAGAGACCCAGTACTTC.

The chain uses TRBV5-1 and TRBJ2-5, with D maybe TRBD2 (6 bases). Germline V gives CDR1 SGHRS, CDR2 YFSETQ. V dropped 5 bases and J dropped 1 base, with 12 bases sitting between them. CDR3 length: 14 residues. Here the CDR3 DNA reads TGCGCCAGCAGTATCTCGGGAGCCCAAGAGACCCAGTACTTC. This codes for CASSISGAQETQYF.

The rearrangement joins TRBV12-3 or TRBV12-4 to TRBJ2-3, with a possible D match to TRBD2 (6 bases). The ends were cut back, 8 bases at V and 0 bases at J, with 18 bases in the middle. The length of the CDR3 is 16 residues. The CDR3 protein is CASPPPPGVSTDTQYF. The DNA for the CDR3 is TGTGCCAGCCCCCCCCCCCCGGGGGTTAGCACAGATACGCAGTATTTT.

Many counts were recorded for this clonotype. The chain couples TRBV4-1 to TRBJ2-7, with TRBD2 as a possible D gene (6 bases). CDR1 and CDR2 (germline): MGHRA, YSYEKL. V lost 2 bases and J 2 bases, leaving 10 bases between the germline ends. The CDR3 totals 14 residues. The CDR3 DNA reads as TGCGCCAGCAGCCAATGGGACTTCGCCTACGAGCAGTACTTC. This gives the protein CASSQWDFAYEQYF.

This clonotype was counted ten times or more. The rearrangement uses TRBV9 and TRBJ2-1; TRBD2 aligns across 11 bases. V lost 0 bases, J lost 7 bases, and 6 bases stayed unmatched. This CDR3 is 16 amino acids long. Germline loops: CDR1 SGDLS, CDR2 YYNGEE. CDR3 DNA: TGTGCCAGCAGCGTAGCGGGACTAGCGGTCGGAAATGAGCAGTTCTTC. Translated: CASSVAGLAVGNEQFF.

This clonotype has just a few counts. The chain combines TRBV5-1 with TRBJ2-1; 11 nucleotides match TRBD2. The CDR3 covers 16 residues. J gave up 10 bases and V 3 bases, and 12 bases lay outside the gene matches. The germline gives CDR1 SGHRS, CDR2 YFSETQ. In DNA, the CDR3 is TGCGCCAGCAGCTCCCGCGGGACTAGCGGCCTAGGGGAGCAGTTCTTC. Translation: CASSSRGTSGLGEQFF.

This clonotype was observed a handful of times. The chain has TRBV6-2 or TRBV6-3 and TRBJ1-2, with a tentative D call TRBD1 (5 bases). The germline V gene encodes CDR1 MNHEY and CDR2 SVGEGT. V was pared by 0 bases and J by 4 bases, with 9 bases between. The CDR3 runs to 14 residues. The CDR3 coding sequence is TGTGCCAGCAGTTACTCGGCAGGGATCTATGGCTACACCTTC. Translated: CASSYSAGIYGYTF.

This rearrangement joins TRBV27 to TRBJ1-5; 7 positions agree with TRBD1. V was pared by 8 bases and J by 5 bases, with 6 bases of the junction left unmatched. The CDR3 contains 13 residues. The germline V gene has CDR1 MNHEY and CDR2 SMNVEV (reference sequence). In DNA, the CDR3 is TGTGCCAGCGGAACAGGGGTCCATCAGCCCCAGCATTTT. Protein: CASGTGVHQPQHF.

The chain combines TRBV7-9 with TRBJ2-7; tentative D call: TRBD1 (6 bases). The CDR3 totals 15 residues. The germline V gene encodes CDR1 SEHNR and CDR2 FQNEAQ (reference sequence). V lost 5 bases, J lost 0 bases, and 14 bases lay in between. This CDR3 is CASSLKGQYSYEQYV. The CDR3 DNA follows: TGTGCCAGCAGCCTCAAGGGACAATACTCCTACGAGCAGTACGTC.

This chain joins TRBV18 and TRBJ2-7; D uncertain. The CDR3 totals 12 residues. CDR1 is KGHSH, CDR2 LQKENI, per germline. V lost 6 bases and J 2 bases, leaving 8 bases between the germline ends. CDR3 nucleotide sequence: TGTGCCAGCTCCGGCTCGGCCTACGAGCAGTACTTC. Encoded protein: CASSGSAYEQYF.

This clonotype turned up a few times. The chain combines TRBV11-2 with TRBJ2-2, with 7 nucleotides matching TRBD2. The CDR3 is 17 residues long. Germline values: CDR1 SGHAT, CDR2 FQNNGV. Unmatched junction bases numbered 15, after V lost 5 bases and J lost 6 bases. CDR3 loop: CASSPRGEVHESGELFF. In nucleotides, the CDR3 is TGTGCCAGCAGCCCTCGGGGGGAGGTCCATGAATCCGGGGAGCTGTTTTTT.

This clonotype was observed a handful of times. V gene TRBV27 combines with J gene TRBJ2-1, with 7 bases identical to TRBD2. CDR3 size: 16 residues. Germline V gene lookup returns CDR1 MNHEY and CDR2 SMNVEV (reference sequence). J gave up 3 bases and V 6 bases, and 11 bases lay outside the gene matches. This CDR3 is CASSRIRRDYYNEQFF. The CDR3 DNA follows: TGTGCCAGCAGCCGCATTCGCCGGGACTACTACAATGAGCAGTTCTTC.

The table lists this clonotype with a few counts. The V call is TRBV6-5, the J call TRBJ1-2, with a possible D match to TRBD1 (5 bases). V was clipped by 7 bases and J by 5 bases, with 11 bases between them. Germline lookup yields CDR1 MNHEY and CDR2 SVGAGI. The CDR3 length is 12 residues. This CDR3 reads CASNKWGYGYTF. CDR3 nucleotides: TGTGCCAGCAACAAATGGGGGTATGGCTACACCTTC.

In its sample, this clonotype was seen many times. The chain links TRBV5-1 to TRBJ2-1; 10 bases agree with TRBD1. Per germline, CDR1 SGHRS and CDR2 YFSETQ. The CDR3 consists of 15 residues. The V and J ends lost 0 bases and 7 bases, in that order; junction bases with no gene match: 4. The CDR3: CASSLGQGARNEQFF. The CDR3, as DNA: TGCGCCAGCAGCTTGGGACAGGGGGCGAGAAATGAGCAGTTCTTC.

This clonotype has a handful of counts. This chain joins TRBV6-5 and TRBJ2-7, with TRBD1 matching over 9 bases. The V gene's germline CDR1 is MNHEY and CDR2 SVGAGI. J lost 2 bases, V lost 2 bases, and 1 base had no gene match. The CDR3 length is 14 residues. CDR3 sequence reads: CASSYGQGPYEQYV. CDR3 DNA sequence: TGTGCCAGCAGTTACGGACAGGGGCCCTACGAGCAGTACGTC.

The chain links TRBV7-9 to TRBJ1-2; no definite D call. The CDR3 totals 11 residues. Per the germline V gene, CDR1 is SEHNR and CDR2 is FQNEAQ (reference sequence). The V gene lost 5 bases and the J gene lost 8 bases, with 9 bases spanning the gap. The CDR3 DNA reads TGTGCCAGCAGCGTAGTGAGCGGCTACACCTTC. This translates into CASSVVSGYTF.

This clonotype was seen a few times. The genes are TRBV6-2 or TRBV6-3 and TRBJ2-6, with TRBD1 identical over 8 bases. J was trimmed by 2 bases and V by 6 bases; bases with no gene match: 3. The CDR3 extends over 15 amino acids. Germline values: CDR1 MNHEY, CDR2 SVGEGT. The CDR3 bases are TGTGCCAGCAGGTCACAGGGGGCTGGGGCCAACGTCCTGACTTTC. This translates into CASRSQGAGANVLTF.

This clonotype showed up just a few times. The rearrangement joins TRBV20-1 to TRBJ1-5; 8 bases are shared with TRBD1. This CDR3 region has 15 residues. CDR1 and CDR2 (germline): DFQATT, SNEGSKA (reference sequence). V trimming: 5 bases; J trimming: 6 bases; junction bases outside the gene matches: 12. CDR3 nucleotide sequence: TGCAGTGCTCCTACCTATGGACAGGGAGGTCAGCCCCAGCATTTT. It specifies CSAPTYGQGGQPQHF.

A few counts support this clonotype. This chain joins TRBV11-2 and TRBJ2-1; TRBD1 aligns across 9 bases. J was trimmed by 9 bases and V by 4 bases; bases with no gene match: 1. This CDR3 has 12 amino acids. Per germline, CDR1 SGHAT and CDR2 FQNNGV. The CDR3 DNA sequence: TGTGCCAGCAGCTGGGGACAGGGTGAGCAGTTCTTC. Protein product: CASSWGQGEQFF.

This clonotype was counted only a few times. V is TRBV19 and J is TRBJ2-7; D uncertain. Trimming took off 5 bases at V and 0 bases at J, with 8 bases between the two ends. This CDR3 is built from 13 residues. Germline lookup yields CDR1 LNHDA and CDR2 SQIVND (reference sequence). The CDR3 DNA sequence: TGTGCCAGTAGTCCCTACATCTCCTACGAGCAGTACTTC. The encoded protein is CASSPYISYEQYF. The variable domain in full, completed from reference TRBV19 and TRBJ2-7, reads DGGITQSPKYLFRKEGQNVTLSCEQNLNHDAMYWYRQDPGQGLRLIYYSQIVNDFQKGDIAEGYSVSREKKESFPLTVTSAQKNPTAFYLCASSPYISYEQYFGPGTRLTVT.

The chain couples TRBV7-8 to TRBJ2-5, with 8 bases lining up with TRBD2. The CDR3 covers 16 residues. Germline CDR1 reads SGHVS; CDR2 reads FQNEAQ. With 5 bases clipped from V and 5 bases from J, the junction kept 13 bases outside the gene matches. The CDR3 loop reads CASSPAPSGRGETQYF. CDR3 in DNA: TGTGCCAGCAGCCCGGCGCCCAGCGGGAGAGGGGAGACCCAGTACTTC.